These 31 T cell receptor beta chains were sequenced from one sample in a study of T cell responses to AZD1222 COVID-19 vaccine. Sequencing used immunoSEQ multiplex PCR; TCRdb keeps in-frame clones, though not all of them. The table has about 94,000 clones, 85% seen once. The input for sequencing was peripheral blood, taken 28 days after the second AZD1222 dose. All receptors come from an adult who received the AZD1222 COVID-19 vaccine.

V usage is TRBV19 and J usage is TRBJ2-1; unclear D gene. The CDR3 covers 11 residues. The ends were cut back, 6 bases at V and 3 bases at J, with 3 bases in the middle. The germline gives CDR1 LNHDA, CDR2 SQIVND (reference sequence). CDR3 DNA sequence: TGTGCCAGTAGCTACTACAATGAGCAGTTCTTC. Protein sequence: CASSYYNEQFF.

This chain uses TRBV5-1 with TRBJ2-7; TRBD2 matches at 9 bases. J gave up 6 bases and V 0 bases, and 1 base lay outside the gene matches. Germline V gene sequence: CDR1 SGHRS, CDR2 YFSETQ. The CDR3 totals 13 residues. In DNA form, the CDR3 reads TGCGCCAGCAGCTTGGTAGCGGGAGTCGAGCAGTACTTC. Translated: CASSLVAGVEQYF.

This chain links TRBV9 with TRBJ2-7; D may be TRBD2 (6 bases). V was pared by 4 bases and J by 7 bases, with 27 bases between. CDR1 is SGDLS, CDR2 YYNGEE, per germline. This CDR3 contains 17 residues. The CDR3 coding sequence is TGTGCCAGCAGCCCCTCCGGCGGGACCCGGGACTTGAGGGAGCAGTACTTC. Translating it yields CASSPSGGTRDLREQYF.

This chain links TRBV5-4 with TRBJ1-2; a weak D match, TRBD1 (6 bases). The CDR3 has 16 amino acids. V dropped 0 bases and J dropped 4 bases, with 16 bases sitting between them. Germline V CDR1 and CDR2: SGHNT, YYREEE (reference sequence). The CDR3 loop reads CASSLAGGRGLYGYTF. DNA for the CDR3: TGTGCCAGCAGCTTGGCCGGCGGCAGGGGCCTCTATGGCTACACCTTC.

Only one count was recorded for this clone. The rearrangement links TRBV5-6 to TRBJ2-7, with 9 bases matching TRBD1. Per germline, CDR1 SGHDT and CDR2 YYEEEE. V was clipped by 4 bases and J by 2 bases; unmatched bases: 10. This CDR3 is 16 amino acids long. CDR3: CASSGGTGSFPYEQYF. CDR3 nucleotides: TGTGCCAGCAGCGGAGGGACAGGGTCGTTCCCCTACGAGCAGTACTTC. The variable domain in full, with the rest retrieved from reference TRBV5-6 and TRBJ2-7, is DAGVTQSPTHLIKTRGQQVTLRCSPKSGHDTVSWYQQALGQGPQFIFQYYEEEERQRGNFPDRFSGHQFPNYSSELNVNALLLGDSALYLCASSGGTGSFPYEQYFGPGTRLTVT.

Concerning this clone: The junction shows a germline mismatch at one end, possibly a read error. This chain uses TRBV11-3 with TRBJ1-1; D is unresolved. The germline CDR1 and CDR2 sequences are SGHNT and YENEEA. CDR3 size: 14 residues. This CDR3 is CASSLKRNTVGLRF. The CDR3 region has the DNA TGTGCCAGCAGCTTAAAACGAAACACGGTTGGCCTTCGGTTT.

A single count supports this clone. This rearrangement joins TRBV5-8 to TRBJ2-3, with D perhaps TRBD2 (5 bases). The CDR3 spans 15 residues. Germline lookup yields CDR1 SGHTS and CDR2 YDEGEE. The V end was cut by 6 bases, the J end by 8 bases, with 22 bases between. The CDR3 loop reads CASNPLDTTSGTQYF. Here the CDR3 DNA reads TGTGCCAGCAACCCCCTTGATACTACCAGCGGTACGCAGTATTTT.

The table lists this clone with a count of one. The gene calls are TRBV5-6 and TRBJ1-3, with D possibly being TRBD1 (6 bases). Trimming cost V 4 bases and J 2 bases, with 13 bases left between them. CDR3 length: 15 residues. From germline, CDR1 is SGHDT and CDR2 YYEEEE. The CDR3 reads CASSQPGAPGNTIYF. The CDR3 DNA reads TGTGCCAGCAGCCAACCGGGGGCCCCTGGAAACACCATATATTTT.

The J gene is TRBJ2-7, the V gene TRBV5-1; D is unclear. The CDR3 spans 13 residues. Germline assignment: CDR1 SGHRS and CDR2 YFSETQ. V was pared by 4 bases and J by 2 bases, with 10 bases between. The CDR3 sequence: CASSPRAAYEQYF. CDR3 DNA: TGCGCCAGCAGCCCCCGGGCCGCCTACGAGCAGTACTTC.

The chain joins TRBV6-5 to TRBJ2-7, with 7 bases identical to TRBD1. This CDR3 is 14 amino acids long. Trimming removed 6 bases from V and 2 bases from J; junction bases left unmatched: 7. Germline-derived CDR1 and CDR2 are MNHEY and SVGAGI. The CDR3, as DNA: TGTGCCAGCAGCCTACAGGGGCCCCCCTACGAGCAGTACTTC. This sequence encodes CASSLQGPPYEQYF.

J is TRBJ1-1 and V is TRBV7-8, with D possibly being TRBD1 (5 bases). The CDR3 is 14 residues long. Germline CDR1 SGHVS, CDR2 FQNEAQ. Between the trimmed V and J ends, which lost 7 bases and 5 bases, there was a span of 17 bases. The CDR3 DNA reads TGTGCCAGCAAGTGGGCAGACTGGGGGACTGAAGCTTTCTTT. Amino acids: CASKWADWGTEAFF.

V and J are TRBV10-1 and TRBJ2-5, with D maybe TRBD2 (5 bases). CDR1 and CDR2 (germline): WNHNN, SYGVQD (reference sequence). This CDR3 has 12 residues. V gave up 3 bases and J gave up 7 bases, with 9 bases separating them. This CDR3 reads CASSDFGGTQYF. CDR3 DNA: TGCGCCAGCAGTGACTTCGGAGGGACCCAGTACTTC.

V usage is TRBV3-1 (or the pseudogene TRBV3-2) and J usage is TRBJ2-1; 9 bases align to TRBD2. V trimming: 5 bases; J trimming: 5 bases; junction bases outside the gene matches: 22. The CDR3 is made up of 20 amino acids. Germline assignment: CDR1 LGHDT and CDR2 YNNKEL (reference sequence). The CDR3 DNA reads TGTGCCAGCAGCGGTAGTCTGCGGGGGGGCCTGTACGAGGACGACAATGAGCAGTTCTTC. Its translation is CASSGSLRGGLYEDDNEQFF.

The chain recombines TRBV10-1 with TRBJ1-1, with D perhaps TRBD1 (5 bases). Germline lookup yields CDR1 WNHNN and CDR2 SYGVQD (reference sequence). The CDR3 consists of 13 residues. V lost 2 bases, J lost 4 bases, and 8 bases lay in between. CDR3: CASSERQGTEAFF. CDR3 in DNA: TGCGCCAGCAGTGAGAGGCAGGGCACTGAAGCTTTCTTT.

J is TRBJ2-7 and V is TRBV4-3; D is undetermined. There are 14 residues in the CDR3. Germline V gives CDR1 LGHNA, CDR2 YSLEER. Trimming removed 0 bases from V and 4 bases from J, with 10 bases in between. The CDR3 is CASSQDSQRYEQYF. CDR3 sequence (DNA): TGCGCCAGCAGCCAAGATTCCCAACGATACGAGCAGTACTTC.

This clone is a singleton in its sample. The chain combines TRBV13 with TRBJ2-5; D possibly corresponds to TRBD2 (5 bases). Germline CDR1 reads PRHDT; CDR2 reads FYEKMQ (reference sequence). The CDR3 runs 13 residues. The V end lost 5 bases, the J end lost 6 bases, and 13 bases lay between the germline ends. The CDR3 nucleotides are TGTGCCAGCAGCATAGACCCGGGGAAGACCCAGTACTTC. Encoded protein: CASSIDPGKTQYF.

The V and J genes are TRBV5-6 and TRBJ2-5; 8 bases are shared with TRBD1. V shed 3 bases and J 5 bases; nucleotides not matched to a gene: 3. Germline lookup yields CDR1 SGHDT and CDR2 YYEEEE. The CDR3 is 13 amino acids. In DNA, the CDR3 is TGTGCCAGCAGCTGGACAGGGAGGGAGACCCAGTACTTC. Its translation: CASSWTGRETQYF.

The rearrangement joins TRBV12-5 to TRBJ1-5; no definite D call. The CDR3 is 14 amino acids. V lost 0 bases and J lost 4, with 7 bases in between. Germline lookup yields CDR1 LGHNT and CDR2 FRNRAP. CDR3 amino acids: CASGLVNRNQPQHF. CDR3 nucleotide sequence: TGTGCTAGTGGTTTGGTAAACCGGAATCAGCCCCAGCATTTT.

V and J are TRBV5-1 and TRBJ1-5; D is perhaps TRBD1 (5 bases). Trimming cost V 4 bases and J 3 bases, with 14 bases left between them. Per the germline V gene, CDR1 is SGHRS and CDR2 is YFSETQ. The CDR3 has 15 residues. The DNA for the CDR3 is TGCGCCAGCAGCGTCGCGGGGGGGATCAATCAGCCCCAGCATTTT. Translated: CASSVAGGINQPQHF.

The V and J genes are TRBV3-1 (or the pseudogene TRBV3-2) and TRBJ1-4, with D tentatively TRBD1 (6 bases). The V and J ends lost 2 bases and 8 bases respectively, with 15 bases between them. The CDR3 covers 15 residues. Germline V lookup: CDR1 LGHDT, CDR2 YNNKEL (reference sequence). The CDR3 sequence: CASSQNRVQGEKLFF. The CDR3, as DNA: TGTGCCAGCAGCCAAAACAGGGTACAAGGGGAAAAACTGTTTTTT.

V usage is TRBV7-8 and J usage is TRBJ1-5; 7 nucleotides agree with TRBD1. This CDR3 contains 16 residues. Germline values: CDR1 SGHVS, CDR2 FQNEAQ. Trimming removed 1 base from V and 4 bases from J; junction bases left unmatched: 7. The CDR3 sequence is CASSLEYRGPNQPQHF. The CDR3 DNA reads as TGTGCCAGCAGCTTAGAATACAGGGGACCTAATCAGCCCCAGCATTTT.

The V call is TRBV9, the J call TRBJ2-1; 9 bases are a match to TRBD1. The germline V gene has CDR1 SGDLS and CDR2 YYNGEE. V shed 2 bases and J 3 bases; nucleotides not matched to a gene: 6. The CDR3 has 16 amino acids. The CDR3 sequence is CASSVVGTGIYNEQFF. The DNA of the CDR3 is TGTGCCAGCAGCGTTGTTGGGACAGGGATCTACAATGAGCAGTTCTTC.

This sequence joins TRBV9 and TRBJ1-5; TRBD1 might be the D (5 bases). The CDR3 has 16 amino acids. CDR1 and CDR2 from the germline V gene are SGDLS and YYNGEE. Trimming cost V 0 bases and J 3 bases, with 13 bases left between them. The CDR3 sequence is CASSVGSGQTNQPQHF. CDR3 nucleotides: TGTGCCAGCAGCGTAGGATCCGGACAAACCAATCAGCCCCAGCATTTT. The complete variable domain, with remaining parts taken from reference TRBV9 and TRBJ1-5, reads DSGVTQTPKHLITATGQRVTLRCSPRSGDLSVYWYQQSLDQGLQFLIQYYNGEERAKGNILERFSAQQFPDLHSELNLSSLELGDSALYFCASSVGSGQTNQPQHFGDGTRLSIL.

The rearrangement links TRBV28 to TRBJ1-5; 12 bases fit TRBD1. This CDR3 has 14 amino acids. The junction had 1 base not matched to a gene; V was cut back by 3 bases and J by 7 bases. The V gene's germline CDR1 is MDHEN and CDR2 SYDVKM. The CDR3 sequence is CASSLGQGAQPQHF. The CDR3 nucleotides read TGTGCCAGCAGTTTGGGACAGGGGGCCCAGCCCCAGCATTTT.

CDR3 DNA sequence: TGTGCCAGCAGCGTGACCGGGACAGGGAAGACTGAAGCTTTCTTT. As protein: CASSVTGTGKTEAFF. V gene TRBV5-6 combines with J gene TRBJ1-1, with TRBD1 matching 9 bases. V shed 4 bases, J shed 5 bases, and the junction held 9 bases outside the gene matches. This CDR3 comprises 15 residues. Germline CDR1 is SGHDT and CDR2 is YYEEEE. Full variable domain (missing parts from reference TRBV5-6 and TRBJ1-1): DAGVTQSPTHLIKTRGQQVTLRCSPKSGHDTVSWYQQALGQGPQFIFQYYEEEERQRGNFPDRFSGHQFPNYSSELNVNALLLGDSALYLCASSVTGTGKTEAFFGQGTRLTVV.

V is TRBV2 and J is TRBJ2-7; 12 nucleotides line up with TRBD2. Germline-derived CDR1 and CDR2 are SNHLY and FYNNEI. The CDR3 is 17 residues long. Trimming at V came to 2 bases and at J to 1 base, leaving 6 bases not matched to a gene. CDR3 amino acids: CASSERLAGAYSYEQYF. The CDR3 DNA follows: TGTGCCAGCAGTGAACGACTAGCGGGGGCCTATTCCTACGAGCAGTACTTC.

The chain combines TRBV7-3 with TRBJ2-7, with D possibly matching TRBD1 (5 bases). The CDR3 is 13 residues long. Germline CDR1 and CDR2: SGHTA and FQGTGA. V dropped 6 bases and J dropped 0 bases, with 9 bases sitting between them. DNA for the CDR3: TGTGCCAGCAGTTTTGACAGCTCCTACGAGCAGTACTTC. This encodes CASSFDSSYEQYF.

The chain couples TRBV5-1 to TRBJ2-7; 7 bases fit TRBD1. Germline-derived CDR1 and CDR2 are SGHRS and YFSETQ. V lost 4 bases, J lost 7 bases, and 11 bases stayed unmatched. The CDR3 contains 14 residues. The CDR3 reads CASSPSYRGGEQYF. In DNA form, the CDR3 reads TGCGCCAGCAGCCCCTCCTACAGGGGTGGGGAGCAGTACTTC.

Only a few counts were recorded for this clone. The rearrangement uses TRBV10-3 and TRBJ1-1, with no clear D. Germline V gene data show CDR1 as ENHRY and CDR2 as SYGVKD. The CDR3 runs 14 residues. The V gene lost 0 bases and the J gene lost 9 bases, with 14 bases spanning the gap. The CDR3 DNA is TGTGCCATCAGTGAGTCAGGGCAGGCGGCAAAAGCTTTCTTT. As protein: CAISESGQAAKAFF.

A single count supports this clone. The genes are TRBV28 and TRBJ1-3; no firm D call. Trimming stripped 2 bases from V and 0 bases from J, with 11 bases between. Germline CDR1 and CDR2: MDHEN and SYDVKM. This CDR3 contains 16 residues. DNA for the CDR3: TGTGCCAGCAGTTTACTGACGGCGATCTCTGGAAACACCATATATTTT. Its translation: CASSLLTAISGNTIYF.

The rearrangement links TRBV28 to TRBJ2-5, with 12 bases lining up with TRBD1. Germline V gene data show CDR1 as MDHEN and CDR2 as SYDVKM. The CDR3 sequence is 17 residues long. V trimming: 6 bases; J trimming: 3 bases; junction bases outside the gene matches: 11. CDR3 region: CASRQPGQGAMKETQYF. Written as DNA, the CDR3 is TGTGCCAGCAGGCAGCCGGGACAGGGGGCTATGAAAGAGACCCAGTACTTC. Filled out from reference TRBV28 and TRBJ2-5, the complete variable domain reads DVKVTQSSRYLVKRTGEKVFLECVQDMDHENMFWYRQDPGLGLRLIYFSYDVKMKEKGDIPEGYSVSREKKERFSLILESASTNQTSMYLCASRQPGQGAMKETQYFGPGTRLLVL.